A selection of T cell receptor beta chains follows, all from one sample in a study of blood T cell repertoires in COVID-19. Sequencing used immunoSEQ multiplex PCR; TCRdb keeps in-frame clones, though not all of them. The sample yields roughly 200,000 clones, approximately 86% seen once. Input material: peripheral blood. These receptors originate from a man aged 60 to 69 with acute or convalescent COVID-19. Both conserved end residues are part of each CDR3. Each record gives: clone size, J gene, D gene, V gene, CDR3 protein, CDR3 DNA. D genes are given only for firm matches. Rows may omit the clone size; those that give it use once, few, many or a size class.

clone_size: .
j_call: TRBJ2-2
d_call: TRBD1
v_call: TRBV11-3
cdr3_aa: CASSPDRAPGELFF
cdr3_nt: TGTGCCAGCAGCCCGGACAGGGCCCCCGGGGAGCTGTTTTTT

clone_size: few
j_call: TRBJ1-6
d_call: .
v_call: TRBV7-6
cdr3_aa: CASSSLALGGDSPLHF
cdr3_nt: TGTGCCAGCAGCTCCCTGGCACTTGGAGGGGATTCACCCCTCCACTTT

clone_size: few
j_call: TRBJ2-5
d_call: TRBD1
v_call: TRBV10-3
cdr3_aa: CAISQGAETQYF
cdr3_nt: TGTGCCATCAGCCAGGGGGCTGAGACCCAGTACTTC

clone_size: .
j_call: TRBJ2-3
d_call: TRBD2
v_call: TRBV4-1
cdr3_aa: CASSPRSPSGGMSTDTQYF
cdr3_nt: TGCGCCAGCAGCCCAAGGAGCCCTAGCGGGGGCATGAGCACAGATACGCAGTATTTT

clone_size: few
j_call: TRBJ1-5
d_call: .
v_call: TRBV19
cdr3_aa: CASSSGSSNQPQHF
cdr3_nt: TGTGCCAGTAGTAGCGGGTCTAGCAATCAGCCCCAGCATTTT

clone_size: .
j_call: TRBJ1-2
d_call: TRBD1
v_call: TRBV28
cdr3_aa: CARTGVYGYTF
cdr3_nt: TGTGCCCGTACAGGGGTCTATGGCTACACCTTC

clone_size: few
j_call: TRBJ2-7
d_call: .
v_call: TRBV12-3/TRBV12-4
cdr3_aa: CASSLASTYEQYF
cdr3_nt: TGTGCCAGCAGTTTAGCGAGTACCTACGAGCAGTACTTC

clone_size: .
j_call: TRBJ2-3
d_call: .
v_call: TRBV10-1
cdr3_aa: CASSGTSTDTQYF
cdr3_nt: TGCGCCAGCAGTGGGACTAGCACAGATACGCAGTATTTT

clone_size: .
j_call: TRBJ1-6
d_call: TRBD1
v_call: TRBV18
cdr3_aa: CASSRDRGNSPLHF
cdr3_nt: TGTGCCAGCTCGCGGGACAGGGGGAATTCACCCCTCCACTTT

clone_size: .
j_call: TRBJ1-6
d_call: .
v_call: TRBV6-2/TRBV6-3
cdr3_aa: CASSYSQGINSPLHF
cdr3_nt: TGTGCCAGCAGTTACTCCCAGGGGATAAATTCACCCCTCCACTTT

clone_size: .
j_call: TRBJ1-4
d_call: TRBD1
v_call: TRBV19
cdr3_aa: CASIDRVTEKLFF
cdr3_nt: TGTGCCAGTATCGACAGGGTGACTGAAAAACTGTTTTTT

clone_size: .
j_call: TRBJ2-7
d_call: .
v_call: TRBV9
cdr3_aa: CASSPTGTAYEQYF
cdr3_nt: TGTGCCAGCAGCCCCACCGGGACTGCCTACGAGCAGTACTTC

clone_size: .
j_call: TRBJ1-1
d_call: .
v_call: TRBV19
cdr3_aa: CASSIKKQGKTEAFF
cdr3_nt: TGTGCCAGTAGTATAAAAAAGCAGGGAAAAACTGAAGCTTTCTTT

clone_size: .
j_call: TRBJ1-2
d_call: .
v_call: TRBV4-3
cdr3_aa: CASSRGIGGYTF
cdr3_nt: TGCGCCAGCAGCAGGGGGATAGGCGGCTACACCTTC

clone_size: .
j_call: TRBJ2-5
d_call: TRBD2
v_call: TRBV5-1
cdr3_aa: CASSIAGGPGETQYF
cdr3_nt: TGCGCCAGCAGCATAGCGGGGGGGCCCGGGGAGACCCAGTACTTC

clone_size: .
j_call: TRBJ2-3
d_call: TRBD1
v_call: TRBV25-1
cdr3_aa: CASARQGALVDTQYF
cdr3_nt: TGTGCCAGCGCACGACAGGGGGCGCTTGTGGATACGCAGTATTTT

clone_size: .
j_call: TRBJ2-3
d_call: TRBD1
v_call: TRBV20-1
cdr3_aa: CSASRERTGGSDTQYF
cdr3_nt: TGCAGTGCTAGTAGGGAGAGGACAGGGGGCTCAGATACGCAGTATTTT

clone_size: .
j_call: TRBJ2-2
d_call: TRBD2
v_call: TRBV7-2
cdr3_aa: CASSLTPRTSGGAGELFF
cdr3_nt: TGTGCCAGCAGCCTCACGCCGCGGACTAGCGGGGGGGCCGGGGAGCTGTTTTTT

clone_size: .
j_call: TRBJ1-3
d_call: TRBD1
v_call: TRBV18
cdr3_aa: CASSLGQGAAGNTIYF
cdr3_nt: TGTGCCAGCTCCCTCGGACAGGGGGCGGCTGGAAACACCATATATTTT

clone_size: .
j_call: TRBJ1-1
d_call: .
v_call: TRBV10-3
cdr3_aa: CAIRRQPHMNTEAFF
cdr3_nt: TGTGCCATCAGGCGACAGCCCCATATGAACACTGAAGCTTTCTTT

clone_size: .
j_call: TRBJ1-2
d_call: .
v_call: TRBV25-1
cdr3_aa: CASSERVGNYGYTF
cdr3_nt: TGTGCCAGCAGTGAACGTGTCGGGAACTATGGCTACACCTTC

clone_size: .
j_call: TRBJ2-1
d_call: TRBD2
v_call: TRBV6-6
cdr3_aa: CASSRDGRRLAGGPPYNEQFF
cdr3_nt: TGTGCCAGCAGCCGTGATGGGAGGAGACTAGCGGGGGGCCCCCCCTACAATGAGCAGTTCTTC

clone_size: few
j_call: TRBJ1-1
d_call: TRBD1
v_call: TRBV5-4
cdr3_aa: CASSPKQGWNTEAFF
cdr3_nt: TGTGCCAGCAGCCCGAAACAGGGGTGGAACACTGAAGCTTTCTTT

clone_size: .
j_call: TRBJ2-5
d_call: TRBD2
v_call: TRBV15
cdr3_aa: CATSSPGLGETQYF
cdr3_nt: TGTGCCACCAGCTCCCCTGGACTAGGAGAGACCCAGTACTTC

clone_size: .
j_call: TRBJ2-2
d_call: TRBD2
v_call: TRBV10-2
cdr3_aa: CASTLAGGPFGELFF
cdr3_nt: TGCGCCAGCACTCTAGCGGGGGGGCCGTTCGGGGAGCTGTTTTTT

clone_size: .
j_call: TRBJ2-3
d_call: TRBD2
v_call: TRBV28
cdr3_aa: CASSPPGRGGADTQYF
cdr3_nt: TGTGCCAGCAGCCCCCCCGGGCGGGGGGGCGCAGATACGCAGTATTTT

clone_size: .
j_call: TRBJ1-2
d_call: .
v_call: TRBV19
cdr3_aa: CASSSGLAYGYTF
cdr3_nt: TGTGCCAGTAGTTCAGGCTTGGCCTATGGCTACACCTTC

clone_size: .
j_call: TRBJ1-1
d_call: TRBD1
v_call: TRBV6-5
cdr3_aa: CASRLQGERNTEAFF
cdr3_nt: TGTGCCAGCAGGCTACAGGGGGAGAGAAACACTGAAGCTTTCTTT

clone_size: .
j_call: TRBJ1-1
d_call: .
v_call: TRBV9
cdr3_aa: CASSVVAGMNTEAFF
cdr3_nt: TGTGCCAGCAGCGTAGTGGCAGGCATGAACACTGAAGCTTTCTTT

clone_size: .
j_call: TRBJ2-1
d_call: TRBD2
v_call: TRBV27
cdr3_aa: CASSIIAGGRYNEQFF
cdr3_nt: TGTGCCAGCAGTATCATAGCGGGGGGCCGATACAATGAGCAGTTCTTC

clone_size: .
j_call: TRBJ2-5
d_call: TRBD1
v_call: TRBV7-3
cdr3_aa: CASSPDRGPQETQYF
cdr3_nt: TGTGCCAGCAGCCCGGACAGGGGACCCCAAGAGACCCAGTACTTC

clone_size: .
j_call: TRBJ1-5
d_call: .
v_call: TRBV19
cdr3_aa: CASSMGRGVGNQPQHF
cdr3_nt: TGTGCCAGTAGTATGGGTCGGGGGGTCGGGAATCAGCCCCAGCATTTT

clone_size: .
j_call: TRBJ2-7
d_call: TRBD1
v_call: TRBV18
cdr3_aa: CASSPGQDYEQYF
cdr3_nt: TGTGCCAGCTCACCCGGACAGGACTACGAGCAGTACTTC

clone_size: .
j_call: TRBJ2-3
d_call: TRBD2
v_call: TRBV5-1
cdr3_aa: CASSSSGGASDTQYF
cdr3_nt: TGCGCCAGCAGCTCAAGCGGGGGGGCTTCAGATACGCAGTATTTT

clone_size: .
j_call: TRBJ1-6
d_call: .
v_call: TRBV7-2
cdr3_aa: CASSFGEVLRSPLHF
cdr3_nt: TGTGCCAGCAGCTTTGGGGAGGTTTTACGATCACCCCTCCACTTT

clone_size: .
j_call: TRBJ1-2
d_call: .
v_call: TRBV4-2
cdr3_aa: CASSQLSGSYGYTF
cdr3_nt: TGTGCCAGCAGCCAATTGAGCGGGAGCTATGGCTACACCTTC

clone_size: .
j_call: TRBJ2-7
d_call: TRBD1
v_call: TRBV27
cdr3_aa: CASSSPGQGNYEQYF
cdr3_nt: TGTGCCAGCAGCAGCCCGGGACAGGGGAACTACGAGCAGTACTTC

clone_size: once
j_call: TRBJ2-2
d_call: .
v_call: TRBV19
cdr3_aa: CASQEGNTGELFF
cdr3_nt: TGTGCCAGCCAGGAGGGGAACACCGGGGAGCTGTTTTTT

clone_size: .
j_call: TRBJ2-5
d_call: .
v_call: TRBV6-5
cdr3_aa: CASSHIEKTQYF
cdr3_nt: TGTGCCAGCAGCCACATTGAAAAGACCCAGTACTTC

clone_size: .
j_call: TRBJ2-6
d_call: .
v_call: TRBV5-6
cdr3_aa: CASSLLAGPLSGANVLTF
cdr3_nt: TGTGCCAGCAGCTTGCTGGCAGGGCCACTCTCTGGGGCCAACGTCCTGACTTTC

clone_size: few
j_call: TRBJ1-2
d_call: TRBD1
v_call: TRBV19
cdr3_aa: CASLGQGRGYGYTF
cdr3_nt: TGTGCCAGTCTTGGACAGGGGCGCGGCTATGGCTACACCTTC

clone_size: .
j_call: TRBJ1-4
d_call: .
v_call: TRBV7-9
cdr3_aa: CASSRGQREKLFF
cdr3_nt: TGTGCCAGCAGCCGAGGACAGCGTGAAAAACTGTTTTTT

clone_size: few
j_call: TRBJ2-2
d_call: TRBD1
v_call: TRBV2
cdr3_aa: CASMTGIIRPGELFF
cdr3_nt: TGTGCCAGCATGACAGGGATAATCCGGCCCGGGGAGCTGTTTTTT

clone_size: once
j_call: TRBJ1-1
d_call: TRBD1
v_call: TRBV6-2/TRBV6-3
cdr3_aa: CASSFGQGARDTEAFF
cdr3_nt: TGTGCCAGCAGCTTCGGACAGGGGGCTAGGGACACTGAAGCTTTCTTT

clone_size: .
j_call: TRBJ2-1
d_call: TRBD1
v_call: TRBV5-4
cdr3_aa: CASSSRSGTGYHEQFF
cdr3_nt: TGTGCCAGCAGCTCCCGGAGCGGGACAGGGTATCATGAGCAGTTCTTC

clone_size: .
j_call: TRBJ2-4
d_call: TRBD2
v_call: TRBV14
cdr3_aa: CASSQDLGGVQYF
cdr3_nt: TGTGCCAGCAGCCAAGATCTGGGGGGGGTACAGTACTTC

clone_size: .
j_call: TRBJ2-5
d_call: .
v_call: TRBV12-3/TRBV12-4
cdr3_aa: CASSFAGSETQYF
cdr3_nt: TGTGCCAGCAGTTTCGCTGGGAGCGAGACCCAGTACTTC

clone_size: .
j_call: TRBJ1-1
d_call: .
v_call: TRBV30
cdr3_aa: CAWNLQGTSQAFF
cdr3_nt: TGTGCCTGGAACCTACAGGGAACAAGTCAGGCTTTCTTT

clone_size: once
j_call: TRBJ1-5
d_call: .
v_call: TRBV3-1/TRBV3-2
cdr3_aa: CASKGGSNQPQHF
cdr3_nt: TGTGCCAGCAAAGGGGGAAGCAATCAGCCCCAGCATTTT

clone_size: .
j_call: TRBJ2-1
d_call: TRBD2
v_call: TRBV19
cdr3_aa: CASSMRFGSYSGGLYNEQFF
cdr3_nt: TGTGCCAGTAGTATGCGGTTTGGCTCATACAGCGGGGGTCTGTACAATGAGCAGTTCTTC

clone_size: .
j_call: TRBJ2-5
d_call: .
v_call: TRBV7-8
cdr3_aa: CASSPDRETQYF
cdr3_nt: TGTGCCAGCAGCCCCGACAGGGAGACCCAGTACTTC

clone_size: .
j_call: TRBJ2-7
d_call: .
v_call: TRBV12-3/TRBV12-4
cdr3_aa: CASGRSQGEQYF
cdr3_nt: TGTGCCAGCGGTCGCAGCCAGGGAGAGCAGTACTTC